This passage covers 32 T cell receptor beta chains from one sample sequenced in a study of blood T cell repertoires in COVID-19. Only in-frame clones appear in the TCRdb table, and some are missing; sequencing was by immunoSEQ multiplex PCR. Among approximately 280,000 clones listed, 89% were seen once. Sequences were obtained from peripheral blood. The receptors stem from a man aged 45-60 years with acute or convalescent COVID-19.

This rearrangement joins TRBV11-2 to TRBJ2-2; possible D gene TRBD1, 6 bases. CDR1 and CDR2 from the germline V gene are SGHAT and FQNNGV. V lost 2 bases to trimming and J lost 7 bases, with 20 bases between them. The CDR3 has 17 residues. The CDR3 is CASSLMLGAGLLGELFF. The DNA for the CDR3 is TGTGCCAGCAGCTTAATGTTGGGGGCAGGTCTCCTCGGGGAGCTGTTTTTT.

V is TRBV10-2 and J is TRBJ2-4, with D perhaps matching TRBD1 (5 bases). With 0 bases removed from V and 0 bases from J, the gap between germline ends came to 9 bases. CDR1 WSHSY and CDR2 SAAADI come from the germline V gene. The CDR3 spans 16 residues. CDR3: CASSESGALAKNIQYF. CDR3 coding DNA: TGCGCCAGCAGTGAGTCTGGGGCCCTAGCCAAAAACATTCAGTACTTC.

The rearrangement joins TRBV5-6 to TRBJ1-2; D remains ambiguous. The CDR3 runs to 15 residues. Looked up from germline, CDR1 is SGHDT and CDR2 is YYEEEE. The V end lost 1 base, the J end lost 0 bases, and 10 bases lay between the germline ends. Here the CDR3 reads CASSLSIGANYGYTF. The CDR3 DNA is TGTGCCAGCAGCTTGAGCATCGGAGCTAACTATGGCTACACCTTC.

The chain joins TRBV27 to TRBJ2-6; 9 bases map to TRBD1. V shed 10 bases, J shed 2 bases, and the junction held 9 bases outside the gene matches. This CDR3 is built from 16 residues. Germline lookup yields CDR1 MNHEY and CDR2 SMNVEV (reference sequence). The CDR3 nucleotides are TGTGCCATCCTGGGCCGGGACAGGGCTGGGGCCAACGTCCTGACTTTC. It translates to CAILGRDRAGANVLTF.

The CDR3 loop is CASRGWPNEQFF. The CDR3, as DNA: TGTGCCAGCCGCGGGTGGCCTAATGAGCAGTTCTTC. The chain uses TRBV27 and TRBJ2-1; D possibly corresponds to TRBD2 (5 bases). This CDR3 is 12 amino acids long. CDR1 is MNHEY, CDR2 SMNVEV, per germline (reference sequence). The ends were cut back, 8 bases at V and 7 bases at J, with 12 bases in the middle.

J is TRBJ1-2 and V is TRBV14; D may be TRBD1 (6 bases). V shed 6 bases and J shed 1 base, with 18 bases lying between them. Germline CDR1 is SGHDN and CDR2 is FVKESK. This CDR3 is built from 16 residues. The CDR3 DNA sequence: TGTGCCAGCAGTCGGACAGACTCCAACCTTAACTATGGCTACACCTTC. Amino acids: CASSRTDSNLNYGYTF.

The V and J genes are TRBV20-1 and TRBJ1-1; D is perhaps TRBD1 (5 bases). The CDR3 spans 11 residues. From germline, CDR1 is DFQATT and CDR2 SNEGSKA (reference sequence). V lost 3 bases and J 6 bases, leaving 8 bases between the germline ends. The CDR3 sequence: CSARGQSEAFF. The CDR3 nucleotides are TGCAGTGCTAGGGGGCAGTCTGAAGCTTTCTTT.

This clone has just one count. CDR3 DNA sequence: TGTGCCAGCAGCCCGCAGATCTGGGAAAAACTGTTTTTT. Amino acids: CASSPQIWEKLFF. The chain combines TRBV12-3 or TRBV12-4 with TRBJ1-4; D unresolved. This CDR3 has 13 amino acids. Trimming shortened V by 6 bases and J by 8 bases, and 13 bases separated the two germline ends.

The V call is TRBV5-1, the J call TRBJ2-3; D not certain. Trimming shortened V by 3 bases and J by 0 bases, and 5 bases separated the two germline ends. The CDR3 is 13 amino acids. CDR1 SGHRS and CDR2 YFSETQ come from the germline V gene. CDR3 protein: CASSYSSTDTQYF. The CDR3 DNA sequence: TGCGCCAGCAGCTACTCTAGCACAGATACGCAGTATTTT.

The chain couples TRBV21-1 to TRBJ2-3; TRBD2 is taken as the D call from the table, unchecked against the DNA. TRBV21-1 represents a pseudogene. CDR3 length equals 19 residues. CDR3 region: CASSPLASGGPTSTDTQYF. The CDR3 DNA is TGTGCCAGCAGTCCTTTGGCTAGCGGGGGCCCTACTAGCACAGATACGCAGTATTTT.

The chain combines TRBV10-3 with TRBJ2-3; 7 nucleotides line up with TRBD2. The length of the CDR3 is 15 residues. Trimming removed 5 bases from V and 4 bases from J; junction bases left unmatched: 9. The V gene's germline CDR1 is ENHRY and CDR2 SYGVKD. The CDR3: CAISPGFGGADTQYF. The CDR3 DNA reads TGTGCCATCAGTCCAGGTTTTGGGGGGGCAGATACGCAGTATTTT.

V is TRBV10-3 and J is TRBJ2-7, with 14 bases that match TRBD2. The CDR3 is made up of 16 amino acids. Germline V gene data show CDR1 as ENHRY and CDR2 as SYGVKD. V trimming: 7 bases; J trimming: 2 bases; junction bases outside the gene matches: 7. The CDR3 spells CAIKPGLAGAPYEQYF. CDR3 bases: TGTGCCATCAAACCGGGACTAGCGGGGGCCCCCTACGAGCAGTACTTC.

The V and J genes are TRBV29-1 and TRBJ1-2, with D possibly TRBD1 on 6 matching bases. V was cut by 4 bases and J by 4 bases, with 10 bases left in between. Germline CDR1 SQVTM, CDR2 ANQGSEA. The CDR3 runs 12 residues. The CDR3 region has the DNA TGCAGCGTTGGAGGGACAAGCTATGGCTACACCTTC. The encoded protein is CSVGGTSYGYTF.

The rearrangement uses TRBV5-6 and TRBJ2-5; perhaps TRBD1 as D (5 bases). CDR3 size: 13 residues. The germline CDR1 and CDR2 sequences are SGHDT and YYEEEE. Trimming pared 3 bases from V and 2 bases from J, leaving 8 bases between. The CDR3 nucleotides are TGTGCCAGCAGCTCCGCAGGGCAAGAGACCCAGTACTTC. Its translation is CASSSAGQETQYF.

V and J are TRBV19 and TRBJ2-3, with TRBD2 as a possible D gene (5 bases). The length of the CDR3 is 12 residues. Germline CDR1 is LNHDA and CDR2 is SQIVND (reference sequence). Trimming left V 4 bases short and J 6 bases short, with 8 bases between. The CDR3 reads CASSKRADTQYF. CDR3 nucleotides: TGTGCCAGTAGTAAGAGGGCGGATACGCAGTATTTT.

This clone was seen once. The V gene is TRBV6-5, the J gene TRBJ1-3; TRBD1 is a possible D gene (5 bases). The CDR3 totals 15 residues. Germline values: CDR1 MNHEY, CDR2 SVGAGI. Trimming cost V 5 bases and J 0 bases, with 11 bases left between them. CDR3: CASSRQRFSGNTIYF. Here the CDR3 DNA reads TGTGCCAGCAGTCGACAGCGCTTCTCTGGAAACACCATATATTTT.

This sequence joins TRBV14 and TRBJ2-5; 9 bases are a match to TRBD1. Germline values: CDR1 SGHDN, CDR2 FVKESK. After removal of 1 base from V and 6 bases from J, the junction contained 6 bases not matched to a gene. The CDR3 loop spans 15 amino acids. This CDR3 is CASSQVTGGGKTQYF. CDR3 DNA: TGTGCCAGCAGCCAAGTCACAGGGGGCGGAAAGACCCAGTACTTC.

The chain combines TRBV4-2 with TRBJ1-2; 7 bases align to TRBD1. The V gene end was trimmed by 1 base and the J gene end by 6 bases; junction bases not matched to a gene: 5. The CDR3 consists of 14 residues. Germline values: CDR1 LGHNA, CDR2 YNFKEQ. The CDR3 is CASSQVGQTNGYTF. The CDR3 DNA sequence: TGTGCCAGCAGCCAAGTGGGACAGACAAATGGCTACACCTTC.

The rearrangement uses TRBV3-1 (or the pseudogene TRBV3-2) and TRBJ2-3; 10 nucleotides line up with TRBD2. Germline-derived CDR1 and CDR2 are LGHDT and YNNKEL (reference sequence). The CDR3 has 15 residues. The V gene end was trimmed by 3 bases and the J gene end by 5 bases; junction bases not matched to a gene: 5. The CDR3: CASSHFSGGQDTQYF. In DNA, the CDR3 is TGTGCCAGCAGCCACTTTAGCGGGGGGCAAGATACGCAGTATTTT.

This chain links TRBV7-9 with TRBJ1-1; D call uncertain. The CDR3 sequence is 12 residues long. The germline V and J ends were trimmed by 1 base and 13 bases, with 13 bases remaining between them. Germline V gene lookup returns CDR1 SEHNR and CDR2 FQNEAQ (reference sequence). As DNA, the CDR3 is TGTGCCAGCAGCTTAGTCCCTTCGGCGGGTTTCTTT. Translated, it gives CASSLVPSAGFF.

This clone turned up a few times. The chain carries TRBV2 and TRBJ1-6, with TRBD1 matching over 7 bases. Trimming took 10 bases from V and 0 from J; bases not matched to a gene: 3. The CDR3 has 14 amino acids. Germline CDR1 and CDR2: SNHLY and FYNNEI. The DNA of the CDR3 is TGTGCCACACGACAGGGCTCCTATAATTCACCCCTCCACTTT. This gives the protein CATRQGSYNSPLHF.

The chain joins TRBV9 to TRBJ1-5, with D maybe TRBD1 (6 bases). The V end was cut by 4 bases, the J end by 0 bases, with 11 bases between. CDR1 is SGDLS and CDR2 is YYNGEE in the germline V gene. This CDR3 is 15 amino acids long. The CDR3 sequence: CASSPGQHSNQPQHF. CDR3 coding DNA: TGTGCCAGCAGCCCGGGACAACATAGCAATCAGCCCCAGCATTTT.

The V call is TRBV5-1, the J call TRBJ2-3; 8 bases match TRBD2. V dropped 0 bases and J dropped 4; count of bases not matched to a gene: 7. The CDR3 consists of 16 residues. Germline values: CDR1 SGHRS, CDR2 YFSETQ. The CDR3 region is CASSLGDGGAADTQYF. Here the CDR3 DNA reads TGCGCCAGCAGCTTGGGGGACGGGGGGGCCGCAGATACGCAGTATTTT.

The chain links TRBV30 to TRBJ1-2; TRBD1 matches 9 bases. This CDR3 is 18 amino acids long. The trim removed 2 bases at V and 3 bases at J, leaving 16 bases unmatched. The germline V gene encodes CDR1 GTSNPN and CDR2 SVGIG (reference sequence). In DNA, the CDR3 is TGTGCCTGGAGTAGGGGCGGAACAGGGGGCCCCCTGTACTATGGCTACACCTTC. Its translation is CAWSRGGTGGPLYYGYTF.

This chain uses TRBV5-8 with TRBJ2-1; 8 bases align to TRBD1. Germline lookup yields CDR1 SGHTS and CDR2 YDEGEE. The CDR3 sequence is 15 residues long. V was clipped by 3 bases and J by 6 bases; unmatched bases: 8. The CDR3 DNA reads as TGTGCCAGCAGCTGGGGACAGGTGAAGTCCAATGAGCAGTTCTTC. This codes for CASSWGQVKSNEQFF.

This chain uses TRBV6-5 with TRBJ1-4; D is unclear. CDR1 and CDR2 (germline): MNHEY, SVGAGI. V lost 5 bases to trimming and J lost 5 bases, with 9 bases between them. The CDR3 has 13 amino acids. As DNA, the CDR3 is TGTGCCAGCAGTCCCCGGGAGAATGAAAAACTGTTTTTT. Protein: CASSPRENEKLFF.

The chain recombines TRBV19 with TRBJ1-5; 9 bases fit TRBD1. Germline-derived CDR1 and CDR2 are LNHDA and SQIVND (reference sequence). V was clipped by 6 bases and J by 0 bases; unmatched bases: 12. This CDR3 is 18 amino acids long. CDR3 protein: CASRRDRDLGYSNQPQHF. In DNA, the CDR3 is TGTGCCAGTAGAAGGGACAGGGACTTGGGGTATAGCAATCAGCCCCAGCATTTT.

CDR3 sequence reads: CASSQITDTEAFF. For the CDR3, the DNA is TGTGCCAGCAGCCAAATCACGGACACTGAAGCTTTCTTT. V gene TRBV7-3 combines with J gene TRBJ1-1, with D hard to call. Germline V gene lookup returns CDR1 SGHTA and CDR2 FQGTGA. V lost 5 bases, J lost 3 bases, and 10 bases lay in between. The CDR3 consists of 13 residues. Variable domain in full (rest from reference TRBV7-3 and TRBJ1-1): GAGVSQTPSNKVTEKGKYVELRCDPISGHTALYWYRQSLGQGPEFLIYFQGTGAADDSGLPNDRFFAVRPEGSVSTLKIQRTERGDSAVYLCASSQITDTEAFFGQGTRLTVV.

The chain uses TRBV7-6 and TRBJ1-2, with 9 nucleotides matching TRBD1. J was trimmed by 8 bases and V by 1 base; bases with no gene match: 11. CDR1 and CDR2 (germline): SGHVS, FNYEAQ. The CDR3 loop spans 16 amino acids. The CDR3 coding sequence is TGTGCCAGCAGCTTAGAGTCGGGGGGACAGGGAGACGGCTACACCTTC. It encodes CASSLESGGQGDGYTF.

This sequence joins TRBV7-8 and TRBJ1-1; no reliable D call. There are 14 residues in the CDR3. The germline gives CDR1 SGHVS, CDR2 FQNEAQ. V was cut by 3 bases and J by 0 bases, with 8 bases left in between. The CDR3 DNA follows: TGTGCCAGCAGCTTTAGCCTGATGAACACTGAAGCTTTCTTT. Translation: CASSFSLMNTEAFF.

The rearrangement links TRBV7-2 to TRBJ1-2, with D unclear. In germline, CDR1 is SGHTA, CDR2 FQGNSA. V lost 1 base and J lost 8, with 14 bases in between. The CDR3 totals 14 residues. CDR3 sequence reads: CASSLEAGLSGYTF. The CDR3 coding sequence is TGTGCCAGCAGCTTAGAGGCAGGCTTGAGCGGCTACACCTTC.

The CDR3 DNA sequence: TGCGCCAGCAGCTTGGGACAGGGGATCGGCCACGAGCAGTACTTC. Translated, it gives CASSLGQGIGHEQYF. The rearrangement links TRBV5-1 to TRBJ2-7; 8 bases fit TRBD1. CDR1 is SGHRS and CDR2 is YFSETQ in the germline V gene. CDR3 length equals 15 residues. J was trimmed by 5 bases and V by 0 bases; bases with no gene match: 7. Full variable domain (rest looked up from reference TRBV5-1 and TRBJ2-7): KAGVTQTPRYLIKTRGQQVTLSCSPISGHRSVSWYQQTPGQGLQFLFEYFSETQRNKGNFPGRFSGRQFSNSRSEMNVSTLELGDSALYLCASSLGQGIGHEQYFGPGTRLTVT.